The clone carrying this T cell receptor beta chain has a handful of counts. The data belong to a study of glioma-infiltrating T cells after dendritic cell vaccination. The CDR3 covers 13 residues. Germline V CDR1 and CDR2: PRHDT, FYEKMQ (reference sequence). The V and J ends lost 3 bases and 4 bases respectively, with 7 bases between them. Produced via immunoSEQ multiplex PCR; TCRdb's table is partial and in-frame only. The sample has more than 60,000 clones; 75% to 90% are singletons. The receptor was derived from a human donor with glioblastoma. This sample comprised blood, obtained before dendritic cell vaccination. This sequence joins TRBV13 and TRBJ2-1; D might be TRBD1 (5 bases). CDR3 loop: CASSFDSYNEQFF. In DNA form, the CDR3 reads TGTGCCAGCAGCTTCGACAGTTACAATGAGCAGTTCTTC.